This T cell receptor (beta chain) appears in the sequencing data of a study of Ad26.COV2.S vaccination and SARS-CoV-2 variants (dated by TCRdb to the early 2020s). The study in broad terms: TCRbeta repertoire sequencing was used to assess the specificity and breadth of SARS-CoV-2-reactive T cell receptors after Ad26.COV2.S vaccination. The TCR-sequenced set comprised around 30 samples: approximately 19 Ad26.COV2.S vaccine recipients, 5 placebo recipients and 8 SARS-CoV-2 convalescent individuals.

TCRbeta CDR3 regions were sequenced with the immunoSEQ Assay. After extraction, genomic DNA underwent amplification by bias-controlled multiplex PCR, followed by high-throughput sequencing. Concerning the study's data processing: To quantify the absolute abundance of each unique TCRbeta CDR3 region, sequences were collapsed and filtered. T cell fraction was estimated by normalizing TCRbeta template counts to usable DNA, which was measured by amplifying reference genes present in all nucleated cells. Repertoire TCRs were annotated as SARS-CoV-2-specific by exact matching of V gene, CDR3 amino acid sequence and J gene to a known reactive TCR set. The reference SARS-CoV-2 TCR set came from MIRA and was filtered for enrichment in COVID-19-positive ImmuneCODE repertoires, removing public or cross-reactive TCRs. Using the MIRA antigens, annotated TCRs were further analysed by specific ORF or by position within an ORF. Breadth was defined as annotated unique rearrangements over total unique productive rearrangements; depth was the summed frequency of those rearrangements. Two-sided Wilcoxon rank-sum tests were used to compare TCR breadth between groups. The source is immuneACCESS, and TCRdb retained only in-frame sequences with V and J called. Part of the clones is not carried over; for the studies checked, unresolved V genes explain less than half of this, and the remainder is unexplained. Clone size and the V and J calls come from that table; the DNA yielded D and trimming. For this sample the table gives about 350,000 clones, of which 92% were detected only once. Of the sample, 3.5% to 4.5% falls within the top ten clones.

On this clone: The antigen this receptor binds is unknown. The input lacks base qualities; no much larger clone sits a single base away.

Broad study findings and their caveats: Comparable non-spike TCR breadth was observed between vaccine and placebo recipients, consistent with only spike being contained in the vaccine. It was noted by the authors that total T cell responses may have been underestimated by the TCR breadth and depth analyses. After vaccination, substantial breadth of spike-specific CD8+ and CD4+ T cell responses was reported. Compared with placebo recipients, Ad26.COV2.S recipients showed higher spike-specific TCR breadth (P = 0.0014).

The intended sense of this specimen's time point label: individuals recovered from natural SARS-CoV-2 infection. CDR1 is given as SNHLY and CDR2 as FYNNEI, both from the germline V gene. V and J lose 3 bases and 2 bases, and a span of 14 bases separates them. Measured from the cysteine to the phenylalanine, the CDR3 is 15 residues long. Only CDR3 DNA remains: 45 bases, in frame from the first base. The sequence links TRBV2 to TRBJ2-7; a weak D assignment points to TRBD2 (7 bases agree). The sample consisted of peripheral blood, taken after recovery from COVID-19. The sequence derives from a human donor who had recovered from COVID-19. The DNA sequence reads TGTGCCAGCAGTGATGGGGGGGGCTCTACCTACGAGCAGTACTTC. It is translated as CASSDGGGSTYEQYF.